One sample yielded the 27 T cell receptor beta chains listed below, sequenced in a study of T cells after yellow fever vaccination. TCRdb redid the calling of the 5' RACE reads with MiXCR, one entry per CDR3 protein. The sample holds hundreds of thousands of distinct CDR3 sequences; roughly 13% are singletons and the top ten take around an eighth. Sequenced material: PBMCs, taken on the day of the yellow fever booster vaccination. These receptors all stem from a young man who received the YFV17D yellow fever vaccine.

The V call is TRBV12-3 or TRBV12-4, the J call TRBJ1-1, with TRBD1 as a possible D gene (5 bases). Trimming removed 6 bases from V and 6 bases from J, with 17 bases in between. CDR3 length: 14 amino acids. The CDR3 DNA follows: TGTGCCAGCAGCTTTCACCCGGACAACGCTGAAGCTTTCTTT. Translated: CASSFHPDNAEAFF.

The V call is TRBV29-1, the J call TRBJ2-7; a possible D gene is TRBD1 (6 bases). V was pared by 3 bases and J by 4 bases, with 16 bases between. Looked up from germline, CDR1 is SQVTM and CDR2 is ANQGSEA. The CDR3 extends over 14 amino acids. CDR3 sequence: CSVEGGQSGYEQYF. The DNA of the CDR3 is TGCAGCGTTGAGGGCGGACAGTCTGGATACGAGCAGTACTTC.

In its sample, this clonotype was seen many times. The rearrangement joins TRBV20-1 to TRBJ2-1; TRBD1 matches 7 bases. Looked up from germline, CDR1 is DFQATT and CDR2 is SNEGSKA (reference sequence). The trim removed 3 bases at V and 0 bases at J, leaving 2 bases unmatched. The CDR3 contains 14 residues. The CDR3 bases are TGCAGTGCTAGCGGGGACAGCTCCTACAATGAGCAGTTCTTC. Protein product: CSASGDSSYNEQFF.

This clonotype was counted between two and nine times. V usage is TRBV18 and J usage is TRBJ2-1; tentatively, D is TRBD2 (5 bases). The CDR3 is made up of 15 amino acids. Germline CDR1 KGHSH, CDR2 LQKENI. V lost 2 bases to trimming and J lost 5 bases, with 13 bases between them. CDR3 coding DNA: TGTGCCAGCTCACCAGGGAGCTTTACACACAATGAGCAGTTCTTC. Encoded protein: CASSPGSFTHNEQFF.

This clonotype was seen only a few times. V and J are TRBV7-3 and TRBJ2-2, with D perhaps being TRBD1 or TRBD2 (6 bases each). CDR3 length equals 15 residues. Germline-derived CDR1 and CDR2 are SGHTA and FQGTGA. Trimming took 7 bases from V and 6 from J, leaving 18 bases between them. The CDR3: CASTPGAGVPGELFF. In nucleotides, the CDR3 is TGTGCCAGCACCCCGGGGGCGGGCGTTCCCGGGGAGCTGTTTTTT.

J is TRBJ2-1 and V is TRBV12-3 or TRBV12-4; 10 bases fit TRBD1. The V gene end was trimmed by 5 bases and the J gene end by 0 bases; junction bases not matched to a gene: 4. CDR3 length: 16 residues. CDR3 in DNA: TGTGCCAGCAGTCGACAGGGGGCGGGCTCCTACAATGAGCAGTTCTTC. Protein sequence: CASSRQGAGSYNEQFF.

This chain uses TRBV25-1 with TRBJ2-1; TRBD2 is a possible D gene (6 bases). This CDR3 is built from 13 residues. Trimming took 3 bases from V and 7 from J, leaving 10 bases between them. Germline lookup yields CDR1 MGHDK and CDR2 SYGVNS. In DNA form, the CDR3 reads TGTGCCAGCAGTGACCCGACTAGAAATGAGCAGTTCTTC. It yields the protein CASSDPTRNEQFF.

This clonotype was picked up a small number of times. The V gene is TRBV4-3, the J gene TRBJ2-4, with D unresolved. Trimming removed 0 bases at V and 8 bases at J, with 11 bases between. Germline CDR1 is LGHNA and CDR2 is YSLEER. This CDR3 comprises 14 residues. The CDR3 spells CASSQDRRSDIQYF. For the CDR3, the DNA is TGCGCCAGCAGCCAAGACAGGCGGTCGGACATTCAGTACTTC.

This clonotype came up a few times. CDR3 sequence reads: CSARAGGPLYEQFF. DNA for the CDR3: TGCAGTGCTAGAGCGGGAGGGCCTCTCTATGAGCAGTTCTTC. This chain uses TRBV20-1 with TRBJ2-1, with 8 bases fitting TRBD2. This CDR3 has 14 amino acids. Germline-derived CDR1 and CDR2 are DFQATT and SNEGSKA (reference sequence). V gave up 1 base and J gave up 8 bases; unmatched junction bases: 7.

The chain recombines TRBV7-9 with TRBJ2-7, with 11 positions matching TRBD2. Germline assignment: CDR1 SEHNR and CDR2 FQNEAQ (reference sequence). Losses at the gene ends were 5 bases for V and 3 bases for J; bases not matched to a gene: 12. The CDR3 consists of 17 residues. As DNA, the CDR3 is TGTGCCAGCAGCATGCCAGGGACTAGCGGTCCTCTCTACGAGCAGTACTTC. Translation: CASSMPGTSGPLYEQYF. The variable domain in full, with the rest retrieved from reference TRBV7-9 and TRBJ2-7, is DTGVSQNPRHKITKRGQNVTFRCDPISEHNRLYWYRQTLGQGPEFLTYFQNEAQLEKSRLLSDRFSAERPKGSFSTLEIQRTEQGDSAMYLCASSMPGTSGPLYEQYFGPGTRLTVT.

This clonotype has only a few counts. The V call is TRBV4-1, the J call TRBJ1-4, with D possibly being TRBD1 (6 bases). This CDR3 comprises 14 residues. Trimming pared 4 bases from V and 8 bases from J, leaving 14 bases between. The germline CDR1 and CDR2 sequences are MGHRA and YSYEKL. The CDR3 region is CASSRVQGGEKLFF. The CDR3, as DNA: TGCGCCAGCAGCCGAGTACAGGGTGGGGAAAAACTGTTTTTT.

The chain employs TRBV28 and TRBJ2-7; TRBD2 matches at 10 bases. From germline, CDR1 is MDHEN and CDR2 SYDVKM. CDR3 length: 14 amino acids. The J segment lost 1 base and the V segment lost 11 bases, leaving 8 bases of the junction unmatched. The CDR3 is CAGRGAGGSYEQYF. DNA for the CDR3: TGTGCCGGCCGAGGAGCGGGAGGGTCCTACGAGCAGTACTTC.

A single count supports this clonotype. Written as DNA, the CDR3 is TGTGCCAGCAGACACAGGGGGCTTGGGGATACGCAGTATTTT. Amino acids: CASRHRGLGDTQYF. V is TRBV2 and J is TRBJ2-3; 9 bases match TRBD1. With 6 bases clipped from V and 6 bases from J, the junction kept 7 bases outside the gene matches. Germline V gene lookup returns CDR1 SNHLY and CDR2 FYNNEI. There are 14 residues in the CDR3. Together with reference TRBV2 and TRBJ2-3, the CDR3 gives the full variable domain: EPEVTQTPSHQVTQMGQEVILRCVPISNHLYFYWYRQILGQKVEFLVSFYNNEISEKSEIFDDQFSVERPDGSNFTLKIRSTKLEDSAMYFCASRHRGLGDTQYFGPGTRLTVL.

This clonotype was observed a handful of times. The chain uses TRBV5-1 and TRBJ2-7, with TRBD1 as a possible D gene (6 bases). CDR1 SGHRS and CDR2 YFSETQ come from the germline V gene. CDR3 size: 14 residues. The V end lost 4 bases, the J end lost 5 bases, and 16 bases lay between the germline ends. The DNA of the CDR3 is TGCGCCAGCAGCACCGCAGGGGCTTTCAACGAGCAGTACTTC. Amino acids: CASSTAGAFNEQYF.

In this sample, this clonotype turned up many times. The V gene is TRBV7-6, the J gene TRBJ1-1, with TRBD1 as a possible D gene (5 bases). Trimming took 5 bases from V and 2 from J, leaving 15 bases between them. Germline assignment: CDR1 SGHVS and CDR2 FNYEAQ. The CDR3 length is 15 residues. This CDR3 reads CASSVGRGVNTEAFF. The DNA of the CDR3 is TGTGCCAGCAGCGTGGGGCGGGGTGTAAACACTGAAGCTTTCTTT.

The chain joins TRBV7-2 to TRBJ2-1; 7 bases align to TRBD2. CDR3 length: 16 residues. The germline V gene has CDR1 SGHTA and CDR2 FQGNSA. J lost 7 bases, V lost 5 bases, and 14 bases had no gene match. Written as DNA, the CDR3 is TGTGCCAGCAGCCCGGGGTCCAGCGGGAACGCGAATGAGCAGTTCTTC. Protein sequence: CASSPGSSGNANEQFF.

Note on this clonotype: The junction does not match germline at one end; this may be a read error. The chain has TRBV20-1 and TRBJ2-3; D is perhaps TRBD1 or TRBD2 (5 bases each). Per germline, CDR1 DFQATT and CDR2 SNEGSKA (reference sequence). CDR3 length equals 16 residues. The CDR3 region has the DNA TGCTGTGCCGCCAACGGGGACCGTTCGTTCACAGATACGCAGTATTTT. This sequence encodes CCAANGDRSFTDTQYF.

V usage is TRBV7-6 and J usage is TRBJ1-6; D ambiguous. The germline V and J ends were trimmed by 5 bases and 10 bases, with 12 bases remaining between them. This CDR3 comprises 13 residues. Germline values: CDR1 SGHVS, CDR2 FNYEAQ. As DNA, the CDR3 is TGTGCCAGCAGCCCCGAAGAGGGCTCACCCCTCCACTTT. The encoded protein is CASSPEEGSPLHF.

This clonotype came up a few times. J is TRBJ1-6 and V is TRBV2; D remains unclear. CDR1 SNHLY and CDR2 FYNNEI come from the germline V gene. V was pared by 5 bases and J by 10 bases, with 18 bases between. There are 15 residues in the CDR3. The CDR3 is CASSPLGSHGSPLHF. The CDR3 DNA reads TGTGCCAGCAGTCCCCTGGGGTCCCACGGGTCACCCCTCCACTTT.

This clonotype was seen a few times. The rearrangement uses TRBV28 and TRBJ2-7, with TRBD1 matching over 8 bases. This CDR3 has 16 residues. V shed 2 bases, J shed 6 bases, and the junction held 12 bases outside the gene matches. Per the germline V gene, CDR1 is MDHEN and CDR2 is SYDVKM. CDR3 nucleotides: TGTGCCAGCAGTTTAGGGACCACAGGGGGGACCTTCGAGCAGTACTTC. Its translation is CASSLGTTGGTFEQYF. Drawing the rest from reference TRBV28 and TRBJ2-7, the complete variable domain is DVKVTQSSRYLVKRTGEKVFLECVQDMDHENMFWYRQDPGLGLRLIYFSYDVKMKEKGDIPEGYSVSREKKERFSLILESASTNQTSMYLCASSLGTTGGTFEQYFGPGTRLTVT.

This clonotype was recorded a few times. This chain uses TRBV7-2 with TRBJ2-7; 12 positions agree with TRBD2. Germline V gene sequence: CDR1 SGHTA, CDR2 FQGNSA. V shed 1 base and J 4 bases; nucleotides not matched to a gene: 5. This CDR3 comprises 16 residues. The CDR3 sequence is CASSLGKLAGGYEQYF. Here the CDR3 DNA reads TGTGCCAGCAGCTTAGGGAAACTAGCGGGAGGTTACGAGCAGTACTTC.

This clonotype has only a few counts. CDR3 coding DNA: TGTGCCAGCTGTAACCGGGACTTCTCCTACGAGCAGTACTTC. It yields the protein CASCNRDFSYEQYF. The rearrangement uses TRBV12-3 or TRBV12-4 and TRBJ2-7; the D gene is possibly TRBD2 (6 bases). Between the trimmed V and J ends, which lost 8 bases and 0 bases, there was a span of 14 bases. This CDR3 is built from 14 residues.

CDR3 DNA sequence: TGCAGTGCTACACACAGGACAGGACTAGCCAAAAACATTCAGTACTTC. Translated, it gives CSATHRTGLAKNIQYF. The J gene is TRBJ2-4, the V gene TRBV20-1; TRBD1 aligns across 7 bases. Per the germline V gene, CDR1 is DFQATT and CDR2 is SNEGSKA (reference sequence). CDR3 length: 16 amino acids. V lost 4 bases, J lost 0 bases, and 9 bases stayed unmatched.

This rearrangement joins TRBV12-3 or TRBV12-4 to TRBJ2-6; D uncertain. The CDR3 is made up of 14 amino acids. V lost 3 bases and J 0 bases, leaving 3 bases between the germline ends. The CDR3 bases are TGTGCCAGCAGTTTTGCCTCTGGGGCCAACGTCCTGACTTTC. Its protein is CASSFASGANVLTF.

J is TRBJ2-7 and V is TRBV29-1, with 8 bases aligning to TRBD1. Per germline, CDR1 SQVTM and CDR2 ANQGSEA. CDR3 length: 15 amino acids. The junction had 9 bases not matched to a gene; V was cut back by 0 bases and J by 5 bases. CDR3 sequence: CSVEDPETGEDEQYF. CDR3 nucleotide sequence: TGCAGCGTTGAAGATCCCGAGACAGGGGAGGACGAGCAGTACTTC.

The chain employs TRBV24-1 and TRBJ2-3; D possibly uses TRBD1 or TRBD2 (6 bases each). The CDR3 is 14 amino acids. CDR1 is KGHDR, CDR2 SFDVKD, per germline. Trimming cost V 3 bases and J 4 bases, with 10 bases left between them. The CDR3, as DNA: TGTGCCACCAGTGATGGGGGGCGTGCAGATACGCAGTATTTT. Protein: CATSDGGRADTQYF.

V and J are TRBV20-1 and TRBJ1-2, with no clear D. Trimming removed 3 bases from V and 5 bases from J, with 7 bases in between. This CDR3 has 11 amino acids. The germline CDR1 and CDR2 sequences are DFQATT and SNEGSKA (reference sequence). CDR3: CSASEAYGYTF. The CDR3 nucleotides read TGCAGTGCTAGTGAGGCGTATGGCTACACCTTC.